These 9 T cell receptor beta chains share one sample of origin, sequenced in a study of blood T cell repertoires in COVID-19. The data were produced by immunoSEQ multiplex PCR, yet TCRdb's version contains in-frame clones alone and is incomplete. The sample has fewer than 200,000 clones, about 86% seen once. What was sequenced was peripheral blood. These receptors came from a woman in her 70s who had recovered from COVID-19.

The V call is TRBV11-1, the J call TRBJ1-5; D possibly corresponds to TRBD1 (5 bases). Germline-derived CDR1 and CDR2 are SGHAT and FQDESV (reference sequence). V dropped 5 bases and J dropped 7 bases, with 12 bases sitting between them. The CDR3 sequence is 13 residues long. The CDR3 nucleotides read TGTGCCAGCAGCCCCGATGGGGGGCAGCCCCAGCATTTT. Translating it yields CASSPDGGQPQHF.

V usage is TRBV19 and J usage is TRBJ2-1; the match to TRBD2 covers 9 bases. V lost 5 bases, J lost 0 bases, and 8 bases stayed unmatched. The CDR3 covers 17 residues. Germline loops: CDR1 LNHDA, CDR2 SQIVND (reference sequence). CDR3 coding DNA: TGTGCCAGTAGTCCCCACTTGCGGGGGGGCTCCTACAATGAGCAGTTCTTC. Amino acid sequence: CASSPHLRGGSYNEQFF.

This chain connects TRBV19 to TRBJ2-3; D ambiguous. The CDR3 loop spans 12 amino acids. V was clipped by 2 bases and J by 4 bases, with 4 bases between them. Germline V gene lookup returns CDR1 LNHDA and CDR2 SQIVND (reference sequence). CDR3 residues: CASSISSDTQYF. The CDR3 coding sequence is TGTGCCAGTAGTATATCCTCAGATACGCAGTATTTT. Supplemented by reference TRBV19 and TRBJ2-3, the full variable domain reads DGGITQSPKYLFRKEGQNVTLSCEQNLNHDAMYWYRQDPGQGLRLIYYSQIVNDFQKGDIAEGYSVSREKKESFPLTVTSAQKNPTAFYLCASSISSDTQYFGPGTRLTVL.

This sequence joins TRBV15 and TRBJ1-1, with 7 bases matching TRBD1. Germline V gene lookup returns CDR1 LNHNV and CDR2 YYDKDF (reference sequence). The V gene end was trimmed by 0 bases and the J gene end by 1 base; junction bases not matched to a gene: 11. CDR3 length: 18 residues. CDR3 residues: CATSRERADRSKNTEAFF. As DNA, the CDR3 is TGTGCCACCAGCAGAGAGAGGGCGGACAGGTCGAAGAACACTGAAGCTTTCTTT.

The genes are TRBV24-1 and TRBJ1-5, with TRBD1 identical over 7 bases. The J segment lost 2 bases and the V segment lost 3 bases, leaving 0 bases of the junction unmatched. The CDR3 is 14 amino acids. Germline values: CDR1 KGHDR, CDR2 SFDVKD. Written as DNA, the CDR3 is TGTGCCACCAGTGATGGGACAGGCAATCAGCCCCAGCATTTT. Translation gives CATSDGTGNQPQHF.

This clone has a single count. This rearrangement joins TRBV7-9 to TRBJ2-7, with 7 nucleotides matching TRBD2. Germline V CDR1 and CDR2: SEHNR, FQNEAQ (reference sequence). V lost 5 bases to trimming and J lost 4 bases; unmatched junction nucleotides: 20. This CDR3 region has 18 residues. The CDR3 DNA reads TGTGCCAGCAGCCTCCTACCCCCGCTGGCGGGAGACGGGTACGAGCAGTACTTC. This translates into CASSLLPPLAGDGYEQYF.

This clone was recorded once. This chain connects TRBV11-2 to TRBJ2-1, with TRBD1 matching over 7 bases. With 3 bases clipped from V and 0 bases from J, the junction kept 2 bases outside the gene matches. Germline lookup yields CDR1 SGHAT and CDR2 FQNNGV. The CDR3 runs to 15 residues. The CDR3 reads CASSFTGDSYNEQFF. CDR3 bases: TGTGCCAGCAGCTTCACAGGGGACTCCTACAATGAGCAGTTCTTC.

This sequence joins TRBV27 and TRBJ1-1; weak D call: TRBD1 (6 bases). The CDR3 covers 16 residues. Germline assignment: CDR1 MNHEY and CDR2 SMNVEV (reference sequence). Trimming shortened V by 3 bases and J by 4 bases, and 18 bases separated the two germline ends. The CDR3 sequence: CASSLARRGGGTEAFF. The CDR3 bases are TGTGCCAGCAGTTTGGCCCGACGAGGGGGGGGCACTGAAGCTTTCTTT.

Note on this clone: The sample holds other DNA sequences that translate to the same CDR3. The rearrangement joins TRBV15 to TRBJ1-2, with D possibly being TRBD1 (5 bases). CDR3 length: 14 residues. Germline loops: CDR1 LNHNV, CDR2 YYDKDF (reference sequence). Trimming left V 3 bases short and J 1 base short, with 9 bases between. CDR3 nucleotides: TGTGCCACCAGCAGGCGACAGATTAACTATGGCTACACCTTC. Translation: CATSRRQINYGYTF. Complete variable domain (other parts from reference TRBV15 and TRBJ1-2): DAMVIQNPRYQVTQFGKPVTLSCSQTLNHNVMYWYQQKSSQAPKLLFHYYDKDFNNEADTPDNFQSRRPNTSFCFLDIRSPGLGDTAMYLCATSRRQINYGYTFGSGTRLTVV.